One sample yielded the 9 T cell receptor beta chains listed below, sequenced in a study of T-cell memory formation after mild COVID-19. MiXCR, applied by TCRdb to the 5' RACE reads, yields one record per CDR3 protein. The table lists about 430,000 distinct CDR3 sequences, less than 25% of them singletons. Sequencing was performed on PBMCs or a T cell subset sorted from them (not recorded which). The receptors were sampled from an adult woman who had mild COVID-19 (a few samples of this study predate the infection). Cell type and time point are not known.

The chain uses TRBV6-2 or TRBV6-3 and TRBJ2-1, with 16 bases that match TRBD2. CDR1 and CDR2 from the germline V gene are MNHEY and SVGEGT. The ends lost 5 bases at V and 9 bases at J; junction bases unmatched: 4. The CDR3 consists of 15 residues. The CDR3, as DNA: TGTGCCAGCAGTCCCGGGACTAGCGGGAGGGTTGAGCAGTTCTTC. Its translation is CASSPGTSGRVEQFF.

V usage is TRBV24-1 and J usage is TRBJ2-1, with 8 bases fitting TRBD1. Unmatched junction bases numbered 11, after V lost 4 bases and J lost 10 bases. Germline V CDR1 and CDR2: KGHDR, SFDVKD. There are 15 residues in the CDR3. CDR3 sequence: CATSERTGTLAEQFF. The CDR3 DNA is TGTGCCACCAGTGAGCGGACAGGGACCCTTGCAGAGCAGTTCTTC.

A single count supports this clonotype. This chain connects TRBV19 to TRBJ2-5, with 7 nucleotides matching TRBD2. Trimming at V came to 5 bases and at J to 7 bases, leaving 10 bases not matched to a gene. The CDR3 consists of 14 residues. Germline-derived CDR1 and CDR2 are LNHDA and SQIVND (reference sequence). CDR3 amino acids: CASSLLAARGTQYF. In DNA, the CDR3 is TGTGCCAGTAGTCTCCTAGCGGCACGGGGGACCCAGTACTTC.

V gene TRBV29-1 combines with J gene TRBJ2-7, with D perhaps TRBD1 (7 bases). Germline V gene sequence: CDR1 SQVTM, CDR2 ANQGSEA. This CDR3 comprises 13 residues. V was trimmed by 1 base and J by 10 bases, leaving 17 bases between them. CDR3 sequence: CSVEGQGGQGQYF. Here the CDR3 DNA reads TGCAGCGTTGAAGGACAGGGAGGACAAGGACAGTACTTC.

The chain links TRBV18 to TRBJ1-2; D may be TRBD1 (5 bases). V lost 2 bases and J 2 bases, leaving 9 bases between the germline ends. The germline V gene encodes CDR1 KGHSH and CDR2 LQKENI. The CDR3 loop spans 14 amino acids. Written as DNA, the CDR3 is TGTGCCAGCTCACCAAGGGACGGGAACTATGGCTACACCTTC. Residues: CASSPRDGNYGYTF.

Only a few counts were recorded for this clonotype. The CDR3 reads CASSPGNRGNQPQHF. For the CDR3, the DNA is TGTGCCAGCAGCCCCGGAAACCGAGGCAATCAGCCCCAGCATTTT. The chain carries TRBV5-8 and TRBJ1-5; D is ambiguous. Trimming removed 4 bases from V and 2 bases from J, with 13 bases in between. CDR1 SGHTS and CDR2 YDEGEE come from the germline V gene. The CDR3 runs to 15 residues.

The rearrangement links TRBV29-1 to TRBJ1-1, with 9 bases fitting TRBD1. Germline-derived CDR1 and CDR2 are SQVTM and ANQGSEA. This CDR3 contains 15 residues. Germline trimming cut 3 bases from V and 1 base from J; bases unmatched to any gene: 6. CDR3: CSVDRAGQGNTEAFF. In nucleotides, the CDR3 is TGCAGCGTTGATAGAGCGGGACAGGGGAACACTGAAGCTTTCTTT. The whole variable domain, remainder taken from reference TRBV29-1 and TRBJ1-1, is SAVISQKPSRDICQRGTSLTIQCQVDSQVTMMFWYRQQPGQSLTLIATANQGSEATYESGFVIDKFPISRPNLTFSTLTVSNMSPEDSSIYLCSVDRAGQGNTEAFFGQGTRLTVV.

Only a few counts were recorded for this clonotype. V usage is TRBV5-1 and J usage is TRBJ2-1, with TRBD1 matching over 7 bases. The CDR3 length is 13 residues. The ends lost 2 bases at V and 12 bases at J; junction bases unmatched: 8. Germline-derived CDR1 and CDR2 are SGHRS and YFSETQ. CDR3 loop: CASSLEWTGGQFF. CDR3 DNA sequence: TGCGCCAGCAGCTTAGAATGGACAGGTGGGCAGTTCTTC.

The chain couples TRBV4-1 to TRBJ2-5; possible D gene TRBD2, 6 bases. The DNA end is a closer match to TRBJ2-7, so the J assignment may be wrong. CDR1 is MGHRA, CDR2 YSYEKL, per germline. The CDR3 has 13 residues. CDR3 DNA sequence: TGCGCCAGCAGCCAAGCAGGGAGGTACGAGCAGTACTTC. Amino acids: CASSQAGRYEQYF.